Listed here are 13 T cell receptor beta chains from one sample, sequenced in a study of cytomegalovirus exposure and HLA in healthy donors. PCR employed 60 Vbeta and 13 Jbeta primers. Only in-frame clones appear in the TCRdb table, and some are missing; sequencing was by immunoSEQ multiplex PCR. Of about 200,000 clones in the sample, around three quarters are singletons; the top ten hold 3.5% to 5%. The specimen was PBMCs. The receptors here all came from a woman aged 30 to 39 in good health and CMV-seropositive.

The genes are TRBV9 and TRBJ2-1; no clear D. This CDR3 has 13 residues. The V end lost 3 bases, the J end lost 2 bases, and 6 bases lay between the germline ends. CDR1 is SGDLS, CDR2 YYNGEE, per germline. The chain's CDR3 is CASSELPYNEQFF. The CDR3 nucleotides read TGTGCCAGCAGCGAACTTCCCTACAATGAGCAGTTCTTC.

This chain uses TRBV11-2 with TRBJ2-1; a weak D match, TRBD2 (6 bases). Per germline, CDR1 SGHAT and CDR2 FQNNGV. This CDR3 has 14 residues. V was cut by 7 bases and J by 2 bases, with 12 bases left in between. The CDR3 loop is CASKTGLAYNEQFF. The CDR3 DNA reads TGTGCCAGCAAGACGGGACTGGCCTACAATGAGCAGTTCTTC. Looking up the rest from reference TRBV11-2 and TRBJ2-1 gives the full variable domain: EAGVAQSPRYKIIEKRQSVAFWCNPISGHATLYWYQQILGQGPKLLIQFQNNGVVDDSQLPKDRFSAERLKGVDSTLKIQPAKLEDSAVYLCASKTGLAYNEQFFGPGTRLTVL.

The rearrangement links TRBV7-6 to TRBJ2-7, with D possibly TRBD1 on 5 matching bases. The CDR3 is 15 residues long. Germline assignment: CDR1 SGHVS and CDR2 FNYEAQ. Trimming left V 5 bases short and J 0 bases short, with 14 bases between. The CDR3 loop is CASSASQGNSYEQYF. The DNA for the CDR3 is TGTGCCAGCAGCGCCTCTCAGGGCAACTCCTACGAGCAGTACTTC.

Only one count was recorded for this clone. The DNA for the CDR3 is TGTGCCAGCAGCCCCAGGACAGGGAGTAATGAGCAGTTCTTC. Protein: CASSPRTGSNEQFF. The chain employs TRBV11-3 and TRBJ2-1, with 8 bases matching TRBD1. Trimming at V came to 5 bases and at J to 7 bases, leaving 7 bases not matched to a gene. The germline V gene encodes CDR1 SGHNT and CDR2 YENEEA. This CDR3 region has 14 residues.

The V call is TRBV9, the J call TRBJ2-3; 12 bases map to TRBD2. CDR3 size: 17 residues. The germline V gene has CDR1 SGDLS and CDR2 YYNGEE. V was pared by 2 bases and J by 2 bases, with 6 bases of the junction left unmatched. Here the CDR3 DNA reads TGTGCCAGCAGCGTCCCTAGCGGGAGGGGGCTCACAGATACGCAGTATTTT. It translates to CASSVPSGRGLTDTQYF.

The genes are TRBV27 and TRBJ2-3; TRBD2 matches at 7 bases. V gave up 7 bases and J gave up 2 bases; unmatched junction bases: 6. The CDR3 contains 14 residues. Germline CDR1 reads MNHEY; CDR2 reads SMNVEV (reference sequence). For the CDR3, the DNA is TGTGCCAGCACGATTGCGGGGGACACAGATACGCAGTATTTT. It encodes CASTIAGDTDTQYF.

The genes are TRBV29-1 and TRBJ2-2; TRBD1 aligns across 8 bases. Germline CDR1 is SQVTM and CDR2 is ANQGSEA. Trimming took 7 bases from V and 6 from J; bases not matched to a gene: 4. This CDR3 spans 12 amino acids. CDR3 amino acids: CSADRGAGELFF. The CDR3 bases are TGCAGCGCCGACAGGGGTGCCGGGGAGCTGTTTTTT.

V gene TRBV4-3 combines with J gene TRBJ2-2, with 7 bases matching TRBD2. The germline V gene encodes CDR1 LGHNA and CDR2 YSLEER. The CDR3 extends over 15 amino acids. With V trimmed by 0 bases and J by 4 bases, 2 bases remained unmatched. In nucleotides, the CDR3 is TGCGCCAGCAGCCAAGATGGGGGGGGCACCGGGGAGCTGTTTTTT. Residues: CASSQDGGGTGELFF.

The DNA for the CDR3 is TGTGCCAGCAGCTTTGGGACCCAGGGGGTTACCCAGTACTTC. Its translation is CASSFGTQGVTQYF. The chain combines TRBV5-8 with TRBJ2-5; 7 positions agree with TRBD1. This CDR3 has 14 residues. CDR1 and CDR2 (germline): SGHTS, YDEGEE. Germline trimming cut 2 bases from V and 8 bases from J; bases unmatched to any gene: 9. Full variable domain (remainder filled in from reference TRBV5-8 and TRBJ2-5): EAGVTQSPTHLIKTRGQQATLRCSPISGHTSVYWYQQALGLGLQFLLWYDEGEERNRGNFPPRFSGRQFPNYSSELNVNALELEDSALYLCASSFGTQGVTQYFGPGTRLLVL.

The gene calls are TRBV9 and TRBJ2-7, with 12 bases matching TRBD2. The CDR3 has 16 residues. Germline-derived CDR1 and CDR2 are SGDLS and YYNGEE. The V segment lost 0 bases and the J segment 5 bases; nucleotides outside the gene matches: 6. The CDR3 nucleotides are TGTGCCAGCAGCGTAGAGCCTAGCGGGGGGGGCGACGAGCAGTACTTC. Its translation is CASSVEPSGGGDEQYF.

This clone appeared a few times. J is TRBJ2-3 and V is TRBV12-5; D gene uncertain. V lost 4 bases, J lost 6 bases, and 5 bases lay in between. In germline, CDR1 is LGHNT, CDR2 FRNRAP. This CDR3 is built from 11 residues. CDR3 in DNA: TGTGCTAGTGGTTCCCTTGATACGCAGTATTTT. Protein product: CASGSLDTQYF. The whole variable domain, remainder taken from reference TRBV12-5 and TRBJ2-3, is DARVTQTPRHKVTEMGQEVTMRCQPILGHNTVFWYRQTMMQGLELLAYFRNRAPLDDSGMPKDRFSAEMPDATLATLKIQPSEPRDSAVYFCASGSLDTQYFGPGTRLTVL.

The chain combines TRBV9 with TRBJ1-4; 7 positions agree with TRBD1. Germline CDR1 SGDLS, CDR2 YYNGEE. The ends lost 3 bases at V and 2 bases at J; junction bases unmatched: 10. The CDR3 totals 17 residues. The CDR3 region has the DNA TGTGCCAGCAGCGGTAGACAGGGAGGACTGACTAATGAAAAACTGTTTTTT. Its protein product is CASSGRQGGLTNEKLFF.

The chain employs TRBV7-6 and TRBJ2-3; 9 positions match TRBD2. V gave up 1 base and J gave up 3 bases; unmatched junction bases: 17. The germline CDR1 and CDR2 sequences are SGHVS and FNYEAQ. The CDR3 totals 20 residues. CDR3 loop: CASSLVPPSVAGATTDTQYF. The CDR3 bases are TGTGCCAGCAGCTTAGTCCCTCCGTCAGTAGCGGGGGCCACAACAGATACGCAGTATTTT.